Listed below are T cell receptor beta chains from one sample, sequenced in a study of response to subunit inactivated influenza vaccine. A single record per CDR3 protein comes from TCRdb applying MiXCR to the RT-PCR reads. The sample lists more than 450,000 distinct CDR3 sequences, about 12% occurring once. The material sequenced was PBMCs from blood, taken on the day of vaccination. These receptors were collected from a man in his fifties or sixties who received an inactivated influenza vaccine. Each CDR3 is given with its conserved first and last residue. D genes are given only for firm matches. For some rows the clone size is stated as once, few or many, or as a class when expanded; others skip it.

v_call	cdr3_length	j_call	clone_size	d_call	cdr3_nt	cdr3_aa
TRBV15	18	TRBJ2-7	few	TRBD2	TGTGCCACCAGCAGCGGACCGGGACTAGCGGGGGGGCAGGGCGAGCAGTACTTC	CATSSGPGLAGGQGEQYF
TRBV10-2	15	TRBJ1-1	NA	NA	TGCGCCAGCTTTGGGGCGACAGGATGGAACACTGAAGCTTTCTTT	CASFGATGWNTEAFF
TRBV24-1	14	TRBJ1-5	many	NA	TGTGCCACCAGTGAAATCGATAGCAATCAGCCCCAGCATTTT	CATSEIDSNQPQHF
TRBV7-9	15	TRBJ1-2	NA	NA	TGTGCCAGCAGCTTAGCTGTTTCAGCTAACTATGGCTACACCTTC	CASSLAVSANYGYTF
TRBV2	18	TRBJ2-1	NA	TRBD2	TGTGCCAGCAGCCCAACCTACCCTGGGCGGGGGAAGGACAATGAGCAGTTCTTC	CASSPTYPGRGKDNEQFF
TRBV20-1	14	TRBJ2-3	NA	NA	TGCAGTGCTCGGGGGGCCGGCATCACAGGTACGCAGTATTTT	CSARGAGITGTQYF
TRBV18	15	TRBJ2-2	NA	NA	TGTGCCAGCTCAAGCAGCCGGCCGGGGACCGGGGAGCTGTTTTTT	CASSSSRPGTGELFF
TRBV20-1	13	TRBJ1-3	few	TRBD1	TGCGGGACAGGGGACCACTCTGGAAACACCATATATTTT	CGTGDHSGNTIYF
TRBV6-5	16	TRBJ1-2	few	NA	TGTGCCAGCAGTTACCTCGCCATCCCCGGGGGTTATGGCTACACCTTC	CASSYLAIPGGYGYTF
TRBV2	13	TRBJ1-5	many	NA	TGTGCCAGCCACCGACAGGAAGATCAGCCCCAGCATTTT	CASHRQEDQPQHF
TRBV12-3/TRBV12-4	15	TRBJ2-5	many	TRBD2	TGTGCCAGCAGCAATCTAGCGGGGGGCTGGGAGACCCAGTACTTC	CASSNLAGGWETQYF
TRBV5-1	13	TRBJ2-1	few	NA	TGCGCCAGCAGCTGGCGGGGGCCGGGTGAGCAGTTCTTC	CASSWRGPGEQFF
TRBV10-3	18	TRBJ2-1	NA	TRBD2	TGTGCCACCGAACCGGGACTAGCAACGTATAGCTCCTACAATGAGCAGTTCTTC	CATEPGLATYSSYNEQFF
TRBV12-3/TRBV12-4	14	TRBJ2-1	NA	NA	TGTGCCAGCAGTTTCCTACAAGGGAACAATGAGCAGTTCTTC	CASSFLQGNNEQFF
TRBV7-9	15	TRBJ2-3	few	NA	TGTGCCAGCAGCCCCCACCGGACTAGCACAGATACGCAGTATTTT	CASSPHRTSTDTQYF
TRBV5-1	16	TRBJ2-1	many	NA	TGCGCCAGCAGCTTGGGGGCGGGGGCATACTACAATGAGCAGTTCTTC	CASSLGAGAYYNEQFF
TRBV11-1	18	TRBJ2-1	many	TRBD2	TGTGCCAGCAGGCCAGCTAGCGGGAGGGCCTTCCGTCACAATGAGCAGTTCTTC	CASRPASGRAFRHNEQFF
TRBV20-1	16	TRBJ2-3	few	NA	TGCAGTGCTAGAGATCCCGGGACAAATATGGGACCTACGCAGTATTTT	CSARDPGTNMGPTQYF
TRBV6-1	15	TRBJ2-3	many	NA	TGTGCCAGCAGTGAACTGGCAGGAACCACAGATACGCAGTATTTT	CASSELAGTTDTQYF
TRBV25-1	14	TRBJ2-5	NA	NA	TGTGCCAGCAGCGTCGCTGGACATGCAGAGACCCAGTACTTC	CASSVAGHAETQYF
TRBV29-1	13	TRBJ2-7	few	NA	TGCAGCGTTGGGGGGGGGCAGATCTACGAGCAGTACTTC	CSVGGGQIYEQYF
TRBV4-2	16	TRBJ2-7	NA	TRBD2	TGTGCCAGCAGCCAAGATCGGCTAGCGGGAGTTCTCGAGCAGTACTTC	CASSQDRLAGVLEQYF
TRBV18	16	TRBJ1-4	once	NA	TGTGCCAGCTCACGGTCCAGCCGGAACGTTAATGAAAAACTGTTTTTT	CASSRSSRNVNEKLFF
TRBV12-3/TRBV12-4	17	TRBJ2-7	few	NA	TGTGCCAGCAGTTTCTCGCGGTCTCTCCTTAGCTCCTACGAGCAGTACTTC	CASSFSRSLLSSYEQYF
TRBV29-1	13	TRBJ2-7	few	NA	TGCAGCGTTGCTTGGACACCAAGCTACGAGCAGTACTTC	CSVAWTPSYEQYF
TRBV20-1	14	TRBJ2-2	once	NA	TGCAGTGCTAGGTTGTCTAGCGACATCGGGGAGCTGTTTTTT	CSARLSSDIGELFF
TRBV20-1	14	TRBJ2-5	NA	TRBD1	TGCAGTGCTAGTATTAGGACAGGCCAAGAGACCCAGTACTTC	CSASIRTGQETQYF
TRBV9	14	TRBJ2-1	few	NA	TGTGCCAGCAGCGTATCATACCCCAGTAGTGAGCAGTTCTTC	CASSVSYPSSEQFF
TRBV12-3/TRBV12-4	13	TRBJ2-1	few	NA	TGTGCCAGCAGACGAGAGGACAGCCTTGAGCAGTTCTTC	CASRREDSLEQFF
TRBV7-8	16	TRBJ2-5	NA	TRBD1	TGTGCCAGCAGCAAATGGGACAGGAGTACTATAGAGACCCAGTACTTC	CASSKWDRSTIETQYF
TRBV5-7	13	TRBJ2-1	NA	NA	TGTGCCATGAGCGACGGGCCTCGCAATGAGCAGTTCTTC	CAMSDGPRNEQFF
TRBV27	14	TRBJ2-7	NA	NA	TGTGCCAGCAGTTTATTAGCACGGTCGCCCGAGCAGTACTTC	CASSLLARSPEQYF
TRBV11-2	19	TRBJ2-3	NA	TRBD2	TGTGCCAGCAGCGGGGGGACTAGCGGGAGACGAATTAGCACAGATACGCAGTATTTT	CASSGGTSGRRISTDTQYF
TRBV6-2/TRBV6-3	15	TRBJ2-7	NA	TRBD2	TGTGCCAGCAGTTACTTGACTAGCGGGAGTTTGGAGCAGTACTTC	CASSYLTSGSLEQYF
TRBV5-4	17	TRBJ2-3	NA	NA	TGTGCCAGCAGCTTGTCCCCTGGGGCTAACAGCACAGATACGCAGTATTTT	CASSLSPGANSTDTQYF
TRBV6-6	11	TRBJ1-1	NA	NA	TGTGCCAGCCGAAATAGGAAGGAAGCTTTCTTT	CASRNRKEAFF
TRBV20-1	14	TRBJ2-1	few	TRBD1	TGCAGTGCACGGACAGGGAACGTCTACAATGAGCAGTTCTTC	CSARTGNVYNEQFF
TRBV9	14	TRBJ2-1	many	TRBD2	TGTGCCAGCAGCGTAGAGACTAGCGGGAGTCCGCCACTCTTC	CASSVETSGSPPLF
TRBV7-9	14	TRBJ2-5	few	NA	TGTGCCAGCAGCGCGCAGCTTAACCAAGAGACCCAGTACTTC	CASSAQLNQETQYF
TRBV20-1	13	TRBJ2-5	NA	NA	TGCAGTGCTAGGAGGCTAGCCGAAGAGACCCAGTACTTC	CSARRLAEETQYF